Below are 26 T cell receptor beta chains sequenced from a single sample in a study of cytomegalovirus exposure and HLA in healthy donors (dated by TCRdb to between 2016 and 2019). The library was made by the immunoSEQ multiplex PCR assay. For the multiplex PCR, a mixture combining 60 forward primers for TCR Vbeta segments and 13 reverse primers for TCR Jbeta segments was used. TCRdb's version of the immuneACCESS table is confined to in-frame rearrangements and falls short of the full clone set. An unresolved V gene accounts for under half of the shortfall where checked; the remainder is of unknown origin. The sample table contains fewer than 100,000 clones; only one count was recorded for about 74% of them. 15% to 20% of the sample belongs to the ten largest clones. Sequencing was performed on PBMCs. These receptors were taken from a man aged 60 to 75 in good health and CMV-seropositive.

The chain uses TRBV14 and TRBJ2-6; TRBD2 agrees at 8 bases. Germline-derived CDR1 and CDR2 are SGHDN and FVKESK. Losses at the gene ends were 1 base for V and 2 bases for J; bases not matched to a gene: 13. The length of the CDR3 is 20 residues. For the CDR3, the DNA is TGTGCCAGCAGCCAAGTTGGACTAGCAGCGCGAGGGACTGGGGCCAACGTCCTGACTTTC. Its translation is CASSQVGLAARGTGANVLTF.

J is TRBJ2-5 and V is TRBV7-9; 15 positions agree with TRBD2. V gave up 6 bases and J gave up 1 base; unmatched junction bases: 9. The CDR3 runs 18 residues. Germline CDR1 and CDR2: SEHNR and FQNEAQ (reference sequence). CDR3 sequence reads: CASSLNPGLAGGQETQYF. The CDR3 DNA follows: TGTGCCAGCAGTCTGAACCCGGGACTAGCGGGGGGCCAAGAGACCCAGTACTTC.

The V and J genes are TRBV7-2 and TRBJ1-6; 7 bases fit TRBD1. Germline V gives CDR1 SGHTA, CDR2 FQGNSA. The CDR3 totals 16 residues. J lost 5 bases, V lost 2 bases, and 6 bases had no gene match. CDR3 amino acids: CASSLRGRVNNSPLHF. The DNA of the CDR3 is TGTGCCAGCAGCTTAAGGGGGCGAGTGAATAATTCACCCCTCCACTTT.

This clone was detected once. The CDR3 nucleotides are TGCGCCAGCAGCTTGGCTGCAGGGAACCCAGATACGCAGTATTTT. This encodes CASSLAAGNPDTQYF. The V gene is TRBV5-1, the J gene TRBJ2-3, with D maybe TRBD1 (5 bases). The CDR3 has 15 residues. The germline CDR1 and CDR2 sequences are SGHRS and YFSETQ. V was cut by 0 bases and J by 4 bases, with 12 bases left in between.

Details on this clone: Germline is not matched at one junction end, which may reflect a read error. Other DNA variants within this sample encode the same CDR3. CDR3 region: CASSQTGNTEAFF. CDR3 DNA sequence: TGTGCCAGCAGCCAGACAGGGAACACTGAAGCCTTCTTT. The chain employs TRBV14 and TRBJ1-1; the match to TRBD1 covers 7 bases. Germline CDR1 SGHDN, CDR2 FVKESK. There are 13 residues in the CDR3.

This clone was counted ten times or more. CDR3 region: CASSLGQGRSEQYF. As DNA, the CDR3 is TGTGCCAGCAGTCTGGGACAGGGGAGGAGTGAGCAGTACTTC. The chain carries TRBV6-6 and TRBJ2-7, with 10 positions matching TRBD1. In germline, CDR1 is MNHNY, CDR2 SVGAGI (reference sequence). The CDR3 spans 14 residues. The V and J ends lost 5 bases and 7 bases, in that order; junction bases with no gene match: 8.

The rearrangement links TRBV5-1 to TRBJ2-2, with TRBD2 matching over 7 bases. The CDR3 totals 15 residues. With 4 bases clipped from V and 3 bases from J, the junction kept 6 bases outside the gene matches. Germline V gives CDR1 SGHRS, CDR2 YFSETQ. The CDR3 here is CASSMRGSDTGELFF. The CDR3 DNA reads TGCGCCAGCAGCATGCGGGGGTCCGACACCGGGGAGCTGTTTTTT.

V gene TRBV18 combines with J gene TRBJ2-2; 8 nucleotides align to TRBD2. Trimming removed 1 base from V and 1 base from J; junction bases left unmatched: 2. Germline V lookup: CDR1 KGHSH, CDR2 LQKENI. This CDR3 is built from 16 residues. DNA of the CDR3: TGTGCCAGCTCACCACTAGCGGGGAGGAACACCGGGGAGCTGTTTTTT. Its translation is CASSPLAGRNTGELFF. Full variable domain (rest looked up from reference TRBV18 and TRBJ2-2): NAGVMQNPRHLVRRRGQEARLRCSPMKGHSHVYWYRQLPEEGLKFMVYLQKENIIDESGMPKERFSAEFPKEGPSILRIQQVVRGDSAAYFCASSPLAGRNTGELFFGEGSRLTVL.

The V call is TRBV5-1, the J call TRBJ1-4; weak D call: TRBD1 (5 bases). This CDR3 has 15 amino acids. Germline V gene sequence: CDR1 SGHRS, CDR2 YFSETQ. The V gene lost 0 bases and the J gene lost 8 bases, with 14 bases spanning the gap. The CDR3 nucleotides read TGCGCCAGCAGCTTGGAGGGCGGGACCTGGGAAAAACTGTTTTTT. Protein sequence: CASSLEGGTWEKLFF.

The chain links TRBV12-5 to TRBJ1-1, with 7 bases identical to TRBD1. The CDR3 runs to 14 residues. Germline CDR1 reads LGHNT; CDR2 reads FRNRAP. Trimming took 2 bases from V and 2 from J; bases not matched to a gene: 2. CDR3 in DNA: TGTGCTAGTGGTTTGAGGACAGGTAACACTGAAGCTTTCTTT. Encoded protein: CASGLRTGNTEAFF.

This clone was seen a few times. The chain recombines TRBV9 with TRBJ1-1, with a tentative D call TRBD1 (6 bases). The V end was cut by 0 bases, the J end by 10 bases, with 19 bases between. The CDR3 totals 15 residues. Germline V gene sequence: CDR1 SGDLS, CDR2 YYNGEE. The CDR3: CASSVEGTGRAGAFF. The CDR3 nucleotides are TGTGCCAGCAGCGTAGAGGGAACAGGGCGCGCCGGAGCTTTCTTT.

Note on this clone: A read error may produce the germline difference seen at one junction end. This specimen includes other DNA sequences encoding the same CDR3. The chain combines TRBV27 with TRBJ1-6; 7 bases agree with TRBD1. Germline CDR1 is MNHEY and CDR2 is SMNVEV (reference sequence). This CDR3 is built from 17 residues. CDR3 DNA sequence: TGTGCCAGCAGTTTATCTTGGACAGGCTCCTATAATTCACCCCTCCACTTC. This codes for CASSLSWTGSYNSPLHF.

The chain uses TRBV14 and TRBJ2-3, with a tentative D call TRBD1 (6 bases). V gave up 0 bases and J gave up 5 bases, with 27 bases separating them. CDR1 SGHDN and CDR2 FVKESK come from the germline V gene. This CDR3 is 20 amino acids long. In DNA form, the CDR3 reads TGTGCCAGCAGCCAAGAATTTGGCCAGGGGCGATTACTGGTTCTAGATACGCAGTATTTT. Translated, it gives CASSQEFGQGRLLVLDTQYF.

The rearrangement joins TRBV14 to TRBJ2-5, with 7 bases fitting TRBD1. The V gene end was trimmed by 4 bases and the J gene end by 4 bases; junction bases not matched to a gene: 9. Germline loops: CDR1 SGHDN, CDR2 FVKESK. The CDR3 consists of 15 residues. The CDR3 DNA is TGTGCCAGCAGCCCTGGACAGGCGACAGGAGAGACCCAGTACTTC. Translation gives CASSPGQATGETQYF.

V is TRBV7-2 and J is TRBJ2-2; TRBD2 agrees at 8 bases. The J segment lost 2 bases and the V segment lost 1 base, leaving 6 bases of the junction unmatched. The CDR3 sequence is 17 residues long. Germline V gene lookup returns CDR1 SGHTA and CDR2 FQGNSA. The CDR3 DNA is TGTGCCAGCAGCTTAGTCTTAGCGGGGTTTAACACCGGGGAGCTGTTTTTT. Protein: CASSLVLAGFNTGELFF.

V and J are TRBV6-1 and TRBJ2-7, with 8 bases matching TRBD2. Germline CDR1 is MNHNS and CDR2 is SASEGT. The CDR3 runs to 15 residues. The V and J ends lost 4 bases and 0 bases, in that order; junction bases with no gene match: 5. CDR3 region: CASSVLAVNSYEQYF. The CDR3 nucleotides read TGTGCCAGCAGTGTACTAGCGGTTAACTCCTACGAGCAGTACTTC.

The J gene is TRBJ1-2, the V gene TRBV5-1; a weak D match, TRBD1 (6 bases). Trimming removed 3 bases from V and 2 bases from J, with 20 bases in between. This CDR3 has 17 residues. Germline loops: CDR1 SGHRS, CDR2 YFSETQ. The CDR3 region has the DNA TGCGCCAGCAGCTGGGGCTGGGGGGGGGCGCTAAACTATGGCTACACCTTC. This gives the protein CASSWGWGGALNYGYTF.

CDR3 in amino acids: CASSFPGQGRAQYF. DNA for the CDR3: TGCGCCAGCAGCTTTCCGGGACAGGGGAGGGCCCAGTACTTC. The chain is built from TRBV5-1 and TRBJ2-5, with TRBD1 identical over 10 bases. J gave up 9 bases and V 2 bases, and 7 bases lay outside the gene matches. The CDR3 runs 14 residues. In germline, CDR1 is SGHRS, CDR2 YFSETQ.

This clone was detected only a few times. J is TRBJ1-6 and V is TRBV2; possible D gene TRBD1, 6 bases. The CDR3 runs to 13 residues. Germline CDR1 SNHLY, CDR2 FYNNEI. V was clipped by 7 bases and J by 7 bases, with 11 bases between them. The CDR3 DNA sequence: TGTGCCAGCACGGGGACATACAATTCACCCCTCCACTTT. It codes for CASTGTYNSPLHF.

This clone was found a few times. The chain couples TRBV10-3 to TRBJ1-5; tentatively, D is TRBD1 (5 bases). Per the germline V gene, CDR1 is ENHRY and CDR2 is SYGVKD. Trimming cost V 10 bases and J 1 base, with 14 bases left between them. The CDR3 spans 14 residues. The CDR3 loop is CATRAGGSNQPQHF. For the CDR3, the DNA is TGTGCCACCCGCGCGGGGGGGAGCAATCAGCCCCAGCATTTT.

In its sample, this clone was seen once. The V gene is TRBV4-1, the J gene TRBJ1-2; the D gene is possibly TRBD1 (6 bases). The CDR3 runs 16 residues. The V end lost 5 bases, the J end lost 1 base, and 17 bases lay between the germline ends. Germline-derived CDR1 and CDR2 are MGHRA and YSYEKL. The CDR3 here is CASSLSLGASNYGYTF. The CDR3 DNA reads TGCGCCAGCAGCTTAAGTCTGGGGGCTAGTAACTATGGCTACACCTTC.

CDR3 sequence reads: CSVEDWTGNAYEQYF. The CDR3 nucleotides read TGCAGCGTTGAAGATTGGACGGGGAATGCGTACGAGCAGTACTTC. The chain has TRBV29-1 and TRBJ2-7; maybe TRBD2 (5 bases). Germline V lookup: CDR1 SQVTM, CDR2 ANQGSEA. V shed 0 bases and J shed 4 bases, with 16 bases lying between them. The length of the CDR3 is 15 residues.

This chain connects TRBV4-3 to TRBJ2-7; 11 nucleotides line up with TRBD1. Unmatched junction bases numbered 6, after V lost 4 bases and J lost 4 bases. The CDR3 is 15 residues long. Germline V CDR1 and CDR2: LGHNA, YSLEER. The CDR3 region is CASSPRTGGWYEQYF. The DNA for the CDR3 is TGCGCCAGCAGCCCCCGGACAGGGGGCTGGTACGAGCAGTACTTC.

The CDR3 loop reads CASSLDLLRDGLNSPLHF. The CDR3 DNA follows: TGTGCCAGCAGCTTAGATCTCTTGAGAGACGGACTTAATTCACCCCTCCACTTT. The J gene is TRBJ1-6, the V gene TRBV7-9, with D uncertain. This CDR3 is 18 amino acids long. The V and J ends lost 1 base and 6 bases respectively, with 19 bases between them. In germline, CDR1 is SEHNR, CDR2 FQNEAQ (reference sequence).

The chain couples TRBV7-9 to TRBJ1-2; TRBD1 agrees at 12 bases. CDR1 SEHNR and CDR2 FQNEAQ come from the germline V gene (reference sequence). CDR3 length: 16 amino acids. V shed 5 bases and J 7 bases; nucleotides not matched to a gene: 11. CDR3 amino acids: CASSLSTGTGGAGYTF. CDR3 bases: TGTGCCAGCAGCCTGTCAACCGGGACAGGGGGCGCTGGCTACACCTTC.

CDR3: CASSSQGNQPQHF. The CDR3, as DNA: TGTGCCAGCAGTTCCCAGGGGAATCAGCCCCAGCATTTT. The V and J genes are TRBV6-6 and TRBJ1-5; D is possibly TRBD1 (6 bases). V shed 4 bases and J shed 4 bases, with 8 bases lying between them. The V gene's germline CDR1 is MNHNY and CDR2 SVGAGI (reference sequence). This CDR3 is built from 13 residues.